Each of the 5 T cell receptor beta chains below was sequenced from the same sample in a study of T cell changes during pregnancy in multiple sclerosis. Only in-frame clones appear in the TCRdb table, and some are missing; sequencing was by immunoSEQ multiplex PCR. Of 45,000 to 60,000 clones listed, approximately 92% are singletons. The material was peripheral blood, obtained after pregnancy. These receptors were collected from a female donor in good health, enrolled as a control in a pregnancy study.

To note about this clone: The identical CDR3 is also encoded by other nucleotide sequences in the sample. The V call is TRBV27, the J call TRBJ1-2; D unresolved. The V and J ends lost 6 bases and 2 bases respectively, with 10 bases between them. CDR1 is MNHEY, CDR2 SMNVEV, per germline (reference sequence). The CDR3 covers 13 residues. As DNA, the CDR3 is TGTGCCAGCAGACCGGGATCCAACTATGGCTACACCTTC. Translated, it gives CASRPGSNYGYTF.

The chain combines TRBV6-5 with TRBJ2-3; 7 positions agree with TRBD2. The trim removed 8 bases at V and 4 bases at J, leaving 9 bases unmatched. Germline V lookup: CDR1 MNHEY, CDR2 SVGAGI. There are 14 residues in the CDR3. The CDR3 nucleotides are TGTGCCAGCGTGGGCGGGGGTGTCGCAGATACGCAGTATTTT. Amino acid sequence: CASVGGGVADTQYF.

A remark on this clone: The junction departs from the called germline gene at one end, perhaps through a read error. The chain couples TRBV5-4 to TRBJ1-1; TRBD1 matches 8 bases. The germline CDR1 and CDR2 sequences are SGHNT and YYREEE (reference sequence). The CDR3 has 12 amino acids. As DNA, the CDR3 is TGTGCCAGCAGCTGGGGACAGGTGGAAGGGATCTTT. Amino acid sequence: CASSWGQVEGIF.

The gene calls are TRBV7-9 and TRBJ2-5; 8 positions match TRBD1. Trimming took 5 bases from V and 1 from J; bases not matched to a gene: 6. This CDR3 has 15 residues. Germline assignment: CDR1 SEHNR and CDR2 FQNEAQ (reference sequence). The CDR3 loop is CASSPRDRSQETQYF. The CDR3 nucleotides are TGTGCCAGCAGCCCACGGGACAGGAGCCAAGAGACCCAGTACTTC.

The chain uses TRBV7-2 and TRBJ2-5; the match to TRBD1 covers 9 bases. V shed 3 bases, J shed 6 bases, and the junction held 8 bases outside the gene matches. There are 15 residues in the CDR3. From germline, CDR1 is SGHTA and CDR2 FQGNSA. CDR3 coding DNA: TGTGCCAGCAGCTTCCCCACGACAGGGGGGAAGACCCAGTACTTC. Its protein is CASSFPTTGGKTQYF.